This is a list of T cell receptor beta chains from one sample in a study of T-cell reconstitution after alpha-beta-depleted transplantation in children. Each CDR3 protein is one row after TCRdb ran MiXCR on the PCR reads. This sample has some 550,000 distinct CDR3 sequences; roughly 18% occur once, and the top ten carry 3.3%. Sample: PBMCs from the stem cell graft donor, taken from the stem cell graft. All receptors derive from a human donor who donated a stem cell graft to a child with acute lymphoblastic leukemia. The CDR3 runs from the conserved cysteine through the conserved F or W. A D gene is named only where the DNA matches it firmly. A clone size is listed for some rows: how often the clone was seen (once, few, many), or a class if it is expanded.

j_gene	v_gene	d_gene	abundance	CDR3nt	CDR3aa
TRBJ2-7	TRBV20-1	TRBD1	few	TGCAGTGCGGGGACGGTGGACAGGGGGGTTTACGAGCAGTACTTC	CSAGTVDRGVYEQYF
TRBJ2-7	TRBV7-9	.	.	TGTGCCAGCAGTTCCACGGCCGCTACATACGAGCAGTACTTC	CASSSTAATYEQYF
TRBJ2-4	TRBV7-8	.	few	TGTGCCAGCAGCTTAGACAGGGTGGAACACATTCAGTACTTC	CASSLDRVEHIQYF
TRBJ2-7	TRBV7-9	.	many	TGTGCCAGCAGCTTAGTCTACGAGCAGTACTTC	CASSLVYEQYF
TRBJ2-3	TRBV19	.	few	TGTGCGAGCAACGAGGTAGCAGTGGGGAAAGATACGCAGTATTTT	CASNEVAVGKDTQYF
TRBJ2-7	TRBV27	TRBD2	.	TGTGCCAGCAGTTTATCGATCCCGGCTAGCGCTTGGGGGGGCTACGAGCAGTACTTC	CASSLSIPASAWGGYEQYF
TRBJ1-2	TRBV7-9	.	few	TGTGCCAGCAGCACGTTCGAAGAAGGCTACACCTTC	CASSTFEEGYTF
TRBJ2-2	TRBV12-3/TRBV12-4	TRBD2	many	TGTGCCAGCAGTCCTCTAGCGGGAGGGAACACCGGGGAGCTGTTTTTT	CASSPLAGGNTGELFF
TRBJ1-3	TRBV20-1	TRBD1	.	TGCAGTGCTCCGGGACAGGGTGGAAACACCATATATTTT	CSAPGQGGNTIYF
TRBJ1-2	TRBV7-9	.	.	TGTGCCAGCAGCCTAGGCCAGACAGTCTTGTATGGCTACACCTTC	CASSLGQTVLYGYTF
TRBJ2-1	TRBV7-6	TRBD2	few	TGTGCCAGCAGCTTAGATTATGCGATTCTAGCGGGCCACAATGAGCAGTTCTTC	CASSLDYAILAGHNEQFF
TRBJ2-7	TRBV6-5	.	.	TGTGCCAGCAGTGAACTCGAGTCCTACGAGCAGTACTTC	CASSELESYEQYF
TRBJ2-1	TRBV9	.	.	TGTGCCAGCAGCGTATTTGAGTCCTCCTACAATGAGCAGTTCTTC	CASSVFESSYNEQFF
TRBJ2-1	TRBV12-3/TRBV12-4	.	few	TGTGCCAGCAGTTTGTCTTTCGGCGGGCGCTCCTACAATGAGCAGTTCTTC	CASSLSFGGRSYNEQFF
TRBJ2-1	TRBV7-2	.	few	TGTGCCAGCAGCTTACGGCGGTACAATGAGCAGTTCTTC	CASSLRRYNEQFF
TRBJ2-5	TRBV27	.	.	TGTGCCAGCCGTGCTTCTGAGACCCAGTACTTC	CASRASETQYF
TRBJ2-7	TRBV20-1	TRBD2	.	TGCAGTGCTACCGACAGGGGACTAGCGTTGCGCTACGAGCAGTACTTC	CSATDRGLALRYEQYF
TRBJ2-7	TRBV27	.	.	TGTGCCAGCAGTTTGGGGGTTTCCCACGAGCAGTACTTC	CASSLGVSHEQYF
TRBJ1-5	TRBV2	.	.	TGTGCCAGCAGCCGAGGGACGACAACGAATCAGCCCCAGCATTTT	CASSRGTTTNQPQHF
TRBJ1-1	TRBV18	TRBD1	few	TGTGCCAGCTCACCACAAACAGGGGTGAACACTGAAGCTTTCTTT	CASSPQTGVNTEAFF
TRBJ2-5	TRBV12-3/TRBV12-4	TRBD1	many	TGTGCCAGCAGTACCGGGACAGGGGCCCCCGAGACCCAGTACTTC	CASSTGTGAPETQYF
TRBJ2-7	TRBV4-1	.	.	TGCGCCAGCAGCCAAGATGGATTCAGGGGCAGCTCCTACGAGCAGTACTTC	CASSQDGFRGSSYEQYF
TRBJ2-7	TRBV6-5	.	few	TGTGCCAGCAGTTACGGAACAGGGACCTACGAGCAGTACTTC	CASSYGTGTYEQYF
TRBJ2-5	TRBV12-3/TRBV12-4	.	few	TGTGCCAGCGTTAAGGGGCACGCGGTTCAAGAGACCCAGTACTTC	CASVKGHAVQETQYF
TRBJ2-7	TRBV29-1	TRBD1	.	TGCAGCGCTAGGACAGGGGACATGGACGAGCAGTACTTC	CSARTGDMDEQYF
TRBJ2-5	TRBV27	.	.	TGTGCCAGCAGCCCGAACAGGGTAGGCGATGCAGAGACCCAGTACTTC	CASSPNRVGDAETQYF
TRBJ2-1	TRBV5-1	.	few	TGCGCCAGCAGCTACTATGGGGGAGAATTAGTCGATGAGCAGTTCTTC	CASSYYGGELVDEQFF
TRBJ1-2	TRBV20-1	TRBD1	.	TGCAGTGCTGGGGACAGGGGTTTCTATGGCTACACCTTC	CSAGDRGFYGYTF
TRBJ1-1	TRBV7-9	TRBD1	.	TGTGCCAGCAGCTCGACCCTGGACAGGAGCGGGACTGAAGCTTTCTTT	CASSSTLDRSGTEAFF
TRBJ2-7	TRBV5-1	.	few	TGCGCCAGCAGCTTGTTACAAGCCGAGCAGTACTTC	CASSLLQAEQYF
TRBJ2-5	TRBV3-1	.	many	TGTGCCAGCAGCCCGACGGCCTCAGAACTTCAAGAGACCCAGTACTTC	CASSPTASELQETQYF
TRBJ2-7	TRBV20-1	.	.	TGCAGTGCCCCCGCCATCTACGAGCAGTACTTC	CSAPAIYEQYF
TRBJ1-4	TRBV9	TRBD1	.	TGTGCCAGCAGCGTAGGACAGGGCGGTGAAAAACTGTTTTTT	CASSVGQGGEKLFF
TRBJ1-2	TRBV13	.	few	TGTGCCACCCCAGGAAGGGCTAACTATGGCTACACCTTC	CATPGRANYGYTF
TRBJ1-1	TRBV5-1	.	few	TGCGCCAGCAGCCAGCCCGGGAGGAAAGGGCAAGCTTTCTTT	CASSQPGRKGQAFF
TRBJ2-1	TRBV20-1	TRBD2	few	TGCAGTGCTAGGACTAGCGGGAGTCGTGAGCAGTTCTTC	CSARTSGSREQFF